One and the same sample provided the 21 T cell receptor beta chains below, sequenced in a study of blood T cell repertoires in COVID-19. The protocol was immunoSEQ multiplex PCR, while the TCRdb copy is restricted to in-frame clones and leaves out a portion. The sample has 290,000 or so clones; over 75% are singletons. Sample: peripheral blood. Receptors originate from a middle-aged man with active or convalescent COVID-19.

This chain uses TRBV7-9 with TRBJ1-5; the D is unclear. The CDR3 is made up of 14 amino acids. Germline V gives CDR1 SEHNR, CDR2 FQNEAQ (reference sequence). Trimming stripped 3 bases from V and 4 bases from J, with 10 bases between. The CDR3 reads CASSFSGFNQPQHF. For the CDR3, the DNA is TGTGCCAGCAGCTTTTCGGGGTTTAATCAGCCCCAGCATTTT.

This chain links TRBV19 with TRBJ1-5; D possibly corresponds to TRBD1 (5 bases). Trimming removed 6 bases at V and 2 bases at J, with 14 bases between. There are 15 residues in the CDR3. Looked up from germline, CDR1 is LNHDA and CDR2 is SQIVND (reference sequence). In DNA, the CDR3 is TGTGCCAGTAGCGGGGGAGGAATTGGCAATCAGCCCCAGCATTTT. Translation gives CASSGGGIGNQPQHF.

This chain links TRBV2 with TRBJ1-1; tentatively, D is TRBD1 (5 bases). Germline CDR1 SNHLY, CDR2 FYNNEI. The CDR3 has 13 residues. The germline V and J ends were trimmed by 7 bases and 3 bases, with 12 bases remaining between them. This chain's CDR3 is CASTGGVYTEAFF. The CDR3 coding sequence is TGTGCCAGCACGGGGGGGGTCTACACTGAAGCTTTCTTT.

This rearrangement joins TRBV7-2 to TRBJ1-4; 11 bases fit TRBD1. Germline-derived CDR1 and CDR2 are SGHTA and FQGNSA. The ends lost 5 bases at V and 12 bases at J; junction bases unmatched: 11. The length of the CDR3 is 15 residues. Here the CDR3 reads CASSLTGTGGIELFF. The CDR3 coding sequence is TGTGCCAGCAGCCTCACCGGGACAGGGGGGATAGAACTGTTTTTT.

The V and J genes are TRBV28 and TRBJ1-1; maybe TRBD1 (6 bases). The V gene lost 3 bases and the J gene lost 1 base, with 12 bases spanning the gap. This CDR3 has 15 residues. Per the germline V gene, CDR1 is MDHEN and CDR2 is SYDVKM. The CDR3 reads CASSFFIQGNTEAFF. CDR3 nucleotides: TGTGCCAGCAGTTTTTTTATACAGGGGAACACTGAAGCTTTCTTT.

V and J are TRBV30 and TRBJ1-6, with 8 bases lining up with TRBD1. Germline values: CDR1 GTSNPN, CDR2 SVGIG (reference sequence). This CDR3 spans 14 amino acids. The V and J ends lost 3 bases and 7 bases, in that order; junction bases with no gene match: 5. The CDR3 here is CAWSFGQGNSPLHF. In DNA, the CDR3 is TGTGCCTGGAGCTTTGGACAGGGAAATTCACCCCTCCACTTT.

This clone is a singleton in its sample. This chain uses TRBV28 with TRBJ2-1, with 7 bases matching TRBD2. Looked up from germline, CDR1 is MDHEN and CDR2 is SYDVKM. J gave up 3 bases and V 11 bases, and 16 bases lay outside the gene matches. The CDR3 is made up of 16 amino acids. The CDR3 bases are TGTGCCGTCTTCCAAAGGGAGGGGATAAGCTACAATGAGCAGTTCTTC. This codes for CAVFQREGISYNEQFF. The complete variable domain, with remaining parts taken from reference TRBV28 and TRBJ2-1, reads DVKVTQSSRYLVKRTGEKVFLECVQDMDHENMFWYRQDPGLGLRLIYFSYDVKMKEKGDIPEGYSVSREKKERFSLILESASTNQTSMYLCAVFQREGISYNEQFFGPGTRLTVL.

The sample holds one count of this clone. The J gene is TRBJ2-2, the V gene TRBV9; D remains ambiguous. V lost 5 bases to trimming and J lost 0 bases, with 8 bases between them. The CDR3 is 14 residues long. In germline, CDR1 is SGDLS, CDR2 YYNGEE. The CDR3 loop reads CASRSATNTGELFF. The CDR3 nucleotides read TGTGCCAGCAGGAGCGCGACGAACACCGGGGAGCTGTTTTTT.

V usage is TRBV7-9 and J usage is TRBJ1-2, with 7 bases that match TRBD1. Germline-derived CDR1 and CDR2 are SEHNR and FQNEAQ (reference sequence). V shed 5 bases and J 1 base; nucleotides not matched to a gene: 4. There are 14 residues in the CDR3. CDR3 nucleotide sequence: TGTGCCAGCAGCGCCCCAGGGGGTAACTATGGCTACACCTTC. This codes for CASSAPGGNYGYTF. Variable domain in full (rest from reference TRBV7-9 and TRBJ1-2): DTGVSQNPRHKITKRGQNVTFRCDPISEHNRLYWYRQTLGQGPEFLTYFQNEAQLEKSRLLSDRFSAERPKGSFSTLEIQRTEQGDSAMYLCASSAPGGNYGYTFGSGTRLTVV.

This sequence joins TRBV5-4 and TRBJ2-3; TRBD2 matches at 12 bases. The V gene end was trimmed by 2 bases and the J gene end by 2 bases; junction bases not matched to a gene: 3. This CDR3 spans 16 amino acids. Germline V gene lookup returns CDR1 SGHNT and CDR2 YYREEE (reference sequence). As DNA, the CDR3 is TGTGCCAGCAGCTTACGACTAGCGGGAGCCACAGATACGCAGTATTTT. Its protein is CASSLRLAGATDTQYF.

The chain employs TRBV7-9 and TRBJ1-5; D is uncertain. V lost 5 bases, J lost 10 bases, and 15 bases lay in between. Germline-derived CDR1 and CDR2 are SEHNR and FQNEAQ (reference sequence). The CDR3 sequence is 13 residues long. This chain's CDR3 is CASSQNTADPQHF. The CDR3 DNA follows: TGTGCCAGCAGCCAGAATACCGCGGATCCCCAGCATTTT.

CDR3 protein: CASSYSRVYNEQFF. DNA for the CDR3: TGTGCCAGCAGTTACAGTCGGGTCTACAATGAGCAGTTCTTC. The chain recombines TRBV6-6 with TRBJ2-1; D remains ambiguous. The CDR3 length is 14 residues. Germline V gene lookup returns CDR1 MNHNY and CDR2 SVGAGI (reference sequence). V was trimmed by 2 bases and J by 3 bases, leaving 8 bases between them.

V gene TRBV4-2 combines with J gene TRBJ2-2; a possible D gene is TRBD2 (6 bases). CDR3 size: 16 residues. V was trimmed by 6 bases and J by 6 bases, leaving 20 bases between them. CDR1 LGHNA and CDR2 YNFKEQ come from the germline V gene. CDR3 residues: CASSPTPGLSPGELFF. DNA of the CDR3: TGTGCCAGCAGTCCTACACCGGGACTCTCGCCCGGGGAGCTGTTTTTT.

This clone showed up just a few times. The chain employs TRBV7-3 and TRBJ2-2; tentatively, D is TRBD1 (6 bases). Germline V lookup: CDR1 SGHTA, CDR2 FQGTGA. Between the trimmed V and J ends, which lost 4 bases and 7 bases, there was a span of 13 bases. The CDR3 is 14 amino acids. CDR3 loop: CASSYQGLSGELFF. CDR3 nucleotides: TGTGCCAGCAGCTACCAGGGGTTGAGCGGGGAGCTGTTTTTT. The full variable domain, with the rest looked up from reference TRBV7-3 and TRBJ2-2, is GAGVSQTPSNKVTEKGKYVELRCDPISGHTALYWYRQSLGQGPEFLIYFQGTGAADDSGLPNDRFFAVRPEGSVSTLKIQRTERGDSAVYLCASSYQGLSGELFFGEGSRLTVL.

J is TRBJ1-1 and V is TRBV9; D not resolved. V was trimmed by 0 bases and J by 6 bases, leaving 9 bases between them. Germline V gene data show CDR1 as SGDLS and CDR2 as YYNGEE. The CDR3 length is 13 residues. The CDR3 nucleotides are TGTGCCAGCAGCGTAGCTACGGGTTCTGAAGCTTTCTTT. It translates to CASSVATGSEAFF.

Points on this clone: One junction end disagrees with the germline gene, perhaps due to a read error. J is TRBJ1-2 and V is TRBV9; D might be TRBD1 (6 bases). This CDR3 contains 15 residues. Per the germline V gene, CDR1 is SGDLS and CDR2 is YYNGEE. CDR3 in DNA: TGTGCCAGCCGCGTAGTTGGGGGGGGCGTTGGTGGCTACACCTTC. It specifies CASRVVGGGVGGYTF.

V usage is TRBV5-6 and J usage is TRBJ2-5; perhaps TRBD1 as D (6 bases). V was shortened by 4 bases and J by 0 bases, with 13 bases between the two germline ends. The CDR3 length is 15 residues. Germline V lookup: CDR1 SGHDT, CDR2 YYEEEE. The CDR3 nucleotides are TGTGCCAGCAGCCGTCGGACAGAGTACCAAGAGACCCAGTACTTC. Translated, it gives CASSRRTEYQETQYF.

This sequence joins TRBV19 and TRBJ1-6; D is possibly TRBD1 (6 bases). CDR1 and CDR2 from the germline V gene are LNHDA and SQIVND (reference sequence). V shed 0 bases and J shed 7 bases, with 13 bases lying between them. The CDR3 is made up of 16 amino acids. CDR3 protein: CASSIDRRQANSPLHF. The DNA for the CDR3 is TGTGCCAGTAGTATAGATCGGAGACAGGCCAATTCACCCCTCCACTTT.

This rearrangement joins TRBV5-5 to TRBJ2-2; 8 bases line up with TRBD2. This CDR3 contains 17 residues. Germline CDR1 is SGHKS and CDR2 is YYEKEE (reference sequence). The V and J ends lost 0 bases and 1 base, in that order; junction bases with no gene match: 5. This CDR3 reads CASSLALAGLNTGELFF. CDR3 bases: TGTGCCAGCAGCTTGGCGTTAGCGGGACTGAACACCGGGGAGCTGTTTTTT.

The chain carries TRBV5-1 and TRBJ2-1; possible D gene TRBD1, 5 bases. Germline-derived CDR1 and CDR2 are SGHRS and YFSETQ. This CDR3 spans 12 amino acids. Trimming removed 0 bases from V and 8 bases from J, with 6 bases in between. In DNA, the CDR3 is TGCGCCAGCAGCTTGGAAGGGGATGAGCAGTTCTTC. The encoded protein is CASSLEGDEQFF.

The chain is built from TRBV28 and TRBJ1-1; the D gene is possibly TRBD1 (5 bases). V was pared by 5 bases and J by 2 bases, with 18 bases between. Germline CDR1 is MDHEN and CDR2 is SYDVKM. CDR3 length equals 16 residues. This CDR3 reads CASSPMGGARNTEAFF. The DNA of the CDR3 is TGTGCCAGCAGTCCCATGGGAGGGGCCAGAAACACTGAAGCTTTCTTT.